This T cell receptor beta chain was identified during a study of blood T cell repertoires in COVID-19. At the level of the study: COVID-19 samples, acute and convalescent, were from the United States, Italy and Spain. T cells, B-cell-depleted T cells, or PBMCs provided the cDNA or gDNA that served as material.

Trimming took off 1 base at V and 3 bases at J, with 6 bases between the two ends. The germline CDR1 and CDR2 sequences are LNHDA and SQIVND (reference sequence). The CDR3 runs to 14 residues. Seattle's cohort entered during active infection and was followed longitudinally. TCRdb's table, derived via immunoSEQ multiplex PCR, lists solely in-frame clones and lacks some. The sample contains a few hundred thousand clones, roughly 85% of which appear only once. V is TRBV19 and J is TRBJ2-2; maybe TRBD2 (5 bases). The material sequenced was peripheral blood. The receptor was derived from a woman in her 70s with COVID-19, enrolled during active disease. The CDR3, as DNA: TGTGCCAGTAGTATAGTCGGGGACACCGGGGAGCTGTTTTTT. Translated, it gives CASSIVGDTGELFF.